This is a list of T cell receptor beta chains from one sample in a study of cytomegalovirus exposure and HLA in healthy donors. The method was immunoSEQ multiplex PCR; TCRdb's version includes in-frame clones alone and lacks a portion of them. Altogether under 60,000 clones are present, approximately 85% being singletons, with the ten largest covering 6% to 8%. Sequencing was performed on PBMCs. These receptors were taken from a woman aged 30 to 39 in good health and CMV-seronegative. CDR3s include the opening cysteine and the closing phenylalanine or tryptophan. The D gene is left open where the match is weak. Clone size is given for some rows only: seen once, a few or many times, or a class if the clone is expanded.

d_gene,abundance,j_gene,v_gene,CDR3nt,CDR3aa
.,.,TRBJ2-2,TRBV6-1,TGTGCCAGCAGTGGCTACCTCGATCCCCCCACCGGGGAGCTGTTTTTT,CASSGYLDPPTGELFF
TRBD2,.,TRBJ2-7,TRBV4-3,TGCGCCAGCAGCCAAGATCTAGCGGGAAGGGACGAGCAGTACTTC,CASSQDLAGRDEQYF
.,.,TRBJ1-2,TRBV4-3,TGCGCCAGCAGCCAGGAAACCGGACAGCTCCACTATGGCTACACCTTC,CASSQETGQLHYGYTF
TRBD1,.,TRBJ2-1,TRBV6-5,TGTGCCAGCAGTTTCAACCCGGGACAGACACCCAATGAGCAGTTCTTC,CASSFNPGQTPNEQFF
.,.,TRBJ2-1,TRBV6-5,TGTGCCAGCAGTCGCGGCTTTTCGGATGAGCAGTTCTTC,CASSRGFSDEQFF
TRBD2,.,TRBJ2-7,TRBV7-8,TGTGCCAGCAGCTTAGGGCTAGCGGGAGCCGCCGAGCAGTACTTC,CASSLGLAGAAEQYF
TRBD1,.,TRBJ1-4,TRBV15,TGTGCCACCAGCCGGGGAGGGGGCGGGGGGTATGAAAAACTGTTTTTT,CATSRGGGGGYEKLFF
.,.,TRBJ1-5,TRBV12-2,TGTGCAAGTCGCTTATGCCCCCGGACAGGGCAGCGTTATTCCCAGCATTTT,CASRLCPRTGQRYSQHF
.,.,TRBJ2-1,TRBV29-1,TGCAGCGTTGGGCGGAATTCTTACAATGAGCAGTTCTTC,CSVGRNSYNEQFF
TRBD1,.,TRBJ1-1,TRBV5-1,TGCGCCAGCAGCACGAGGACAGGGAAGACTGAAGCTTTCTTT,CASSTRTGKTEAFF
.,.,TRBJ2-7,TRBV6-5,TGTGCCAGCAGGAAAACCGGGACAATCTACGAGCAGTACTTC,CASRKTGTIYEQYF
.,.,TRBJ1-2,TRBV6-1,TGTGCCAGCAGTGACCCGGGGTACTATGGCTACACCTTC,CASSDPGYYGYTF
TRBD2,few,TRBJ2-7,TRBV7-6,TGTGCCAGCAGCTACGCTGGACTAGCGGGCGGCGAGCAGTACTTC,CASSYAGLAGGEQYF
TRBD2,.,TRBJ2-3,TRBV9,TGTGCCAGCAGCGTCGCTAGCGGTCACACAGATACGCAGTATTTT,CASSVASGHTDTQYF
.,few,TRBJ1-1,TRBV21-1,TGTGCCAGCAGCCGGGACACCGTACCCTCTCGGGACACTGAAGCTTTCTTT,CASSRDTVPSRDTEAFF
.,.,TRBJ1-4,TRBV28,TGTGCCAGCAGTTTGCAGGGAGGTGCTGAAAAACTGTTTTTT,CASSLQGGAEKLFF
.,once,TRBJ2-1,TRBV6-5,TGTGCCAGCAGCCACGGCCCACTAAGCGATGAGCAGTTCTTC,CASSHGPLSDEQFF
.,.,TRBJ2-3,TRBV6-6,TGTGCCAGCAGTTCCTATGGTGTCGATACGCAGTATTTT,CASSSYGVDTQYF
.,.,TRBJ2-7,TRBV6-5,TGTGCCAGCAGTTACATGCAGGGCGAGCAGTACTTC,CASSYMQGEQYF
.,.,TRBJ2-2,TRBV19,TGTGCCAGTAGTACCCGGGTCTCAAACACCGGGGAGCTGTTTTTT,CASSTRVSNTGELFF
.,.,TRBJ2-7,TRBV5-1,TGCGCCAGCAGCTTATACTACGAGCAGTACTTC,CASSLYYEQYF
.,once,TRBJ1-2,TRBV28,TGTGCCAGCAGTATCCTCCCCCGGTCTTATGGCTACACCTTC,CASSILPRSYGYTF
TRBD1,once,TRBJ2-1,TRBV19,TGTGCCAGTAGTATAACAGGGGAAAATGAGCAGTTCTTC,CASSITGENEQFF
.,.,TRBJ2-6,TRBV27,TGTGCCAGCAGTCCCCGCGGACTATCATCCTCTGGGGCCAACGTCCTGACTTTC,CASSPRGLSSSGANVLTF
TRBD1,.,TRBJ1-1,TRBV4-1,TGCGCCAGCAGCCTCCGGACAGGAATAAAGGACACTGAAGCTTTCTTT,CASSLRTGIKDTEAFF
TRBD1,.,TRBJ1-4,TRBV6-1,TGTGCCAGCAGTGAATCGGTCAGGGGGACTAATGAAAAACTGTTTTTT,CASSESVRGTNEKLFF
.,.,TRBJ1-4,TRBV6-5,TGTGCCAGCAGTAGTTTACAGGGTAATGAAAAACTGTTTTTT,CASSSLQGNEKLFF
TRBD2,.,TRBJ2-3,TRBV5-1,TGCGCCAGCAGCTCCCGCGGGAGCAGGCCTCTCACAGATACGCAGTATTTT,CASSSRGSRPLTDTQYF
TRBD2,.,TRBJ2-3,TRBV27,TGTGCCAGCAGTAGACGGGGGGGCACAGATACGCAGTATTTT,CASSRRGGTDTQYF
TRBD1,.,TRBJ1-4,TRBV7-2,TGTGCCAGCAGCCCGCGGACAGGGGGATATGAAAAACTGTTTTTT,CASSPRTGGYEKLFF
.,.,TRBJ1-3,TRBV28,TGTGCCAGCAGACTCGGGACAATCTCTGGAAACACCATATATTTT,CASRLGTISGNTIYF
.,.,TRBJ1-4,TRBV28,TGTGCCAGCAGTTTTGGCTTCCTTAATGAAAAACTGTTTTTT,CASSFGFLNEKLFF
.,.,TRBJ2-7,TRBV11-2,TGTGCCAGCAGGGAGGGACTGCGGTACGAGCAGTACTTC,CASREGLRYEQYF
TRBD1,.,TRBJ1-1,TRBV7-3,TGTGCCAGCAGCTTAACAGGGGGCATCACTGAAGCTTTCTTT,CASSLTGGITEAFF
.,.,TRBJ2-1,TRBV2,TGTGCCAGTATAGCCCGGCAACGCAATGAGCAGTTCTTC,CASIARQRNEQFF
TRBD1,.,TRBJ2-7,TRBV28,TGTGCCAGCAGTTTCCGCCCTGACAGGGAATACCCCTACGAGCAGTACTTC,CASSFRPDREYPYEQYF
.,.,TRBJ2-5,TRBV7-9,TGTGCCAGCAGCCGGTTAGACAGACCATCGGAGACCCAGTACTTC,CASSRLDRPSETQYF
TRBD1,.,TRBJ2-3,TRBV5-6,TGTGCCAGCAGCGCAGGGACAGGGCTCGGTACAGATACGCAGTATTTT,CASSAGTGLGTDTQYF
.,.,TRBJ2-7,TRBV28,TGTGCCAGCAGCTCCCCCCTATACAGGGGGGGTTCCTACGAGCAGTACTTC,CASSSPLYRGGSYEQYF
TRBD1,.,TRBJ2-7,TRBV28,TGTGCCAGCAGTTCCAAGACAGGGTCACCCTACGAGCAGTACTTC,CASSSKTGSPYEQYF
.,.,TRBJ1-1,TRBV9,TGTGCCAGCAGCGTAGGGGGCGGTCCTGAAGCTTTCTTT,CASSVGGGPEAFF
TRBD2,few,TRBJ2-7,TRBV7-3,TGTGCCAGCAGCCAGGGGACGGGGGGGGCCAGCTCCTACGAGCAGTACTTC,CASSQGTGGASSYEQYF
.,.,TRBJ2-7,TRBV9,TGTGCCAGCAGCGTAGGGGGGGGGCCAGCCTACGAGCAGTACTTC,CASSVGGGPAYEQYF
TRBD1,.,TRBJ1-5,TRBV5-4,TGTGCCAGCAGCCTACAGGGGAATCAGCCCCAGCATTTT,CASSLQGNQPQHF
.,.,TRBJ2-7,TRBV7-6,TGTGCCAGCACCATGGGACAAAACTCCTACGAGCAGTACTTC,CASTMGQNSYEQYF
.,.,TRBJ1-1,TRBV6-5,TGTGCCAGCAGTTATCCTGACGGGGGCACTGAAGCTTTCTTT,CASSYPDGGTEAFF
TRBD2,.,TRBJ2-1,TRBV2,TGTGCCAGCAGTGACGGGCTAGCGGAATACAATGAGCAGTTCTTC,CASSDGLAEYNEQFF
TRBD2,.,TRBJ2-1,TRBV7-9,TGTGCCAGCTCGATTACCGGGACTAGCGGGAGTGAGCAGTTCTTC,CASSITGTSGSEQFF
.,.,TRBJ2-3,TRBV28,TGTGCCAGCAGCTACACAGTGACGCGCACAGATACGCAGTATTTT,CASSYTVTRTDTQYF
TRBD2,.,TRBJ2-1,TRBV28,TGTGCCTCCTCAAACGCGGGAGGGGGGTCCTACAATGAGCAGTTCTTC,CASSNAGGGSYNEQFF
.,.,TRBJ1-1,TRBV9,TGTGCCAGCAGCGTAGATTCAGGCATGAACACTGAAGCTTTCTTT,CASSVDSGMNTEAFF
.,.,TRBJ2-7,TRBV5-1,TGCGCCAGCAGGGCCGGGGCCTACGAGCAGTACTTC,CASRAGAYEQYF
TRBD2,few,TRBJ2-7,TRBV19,TGTGCCACGGGGGCTAGCGGGAGTAAAACCTACGAGCAGTACTTC,CATGASGSKTYEQYF
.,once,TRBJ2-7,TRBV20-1,TGCAGTGCAGGGGGGGGGTACTTC,CSAGGGYF